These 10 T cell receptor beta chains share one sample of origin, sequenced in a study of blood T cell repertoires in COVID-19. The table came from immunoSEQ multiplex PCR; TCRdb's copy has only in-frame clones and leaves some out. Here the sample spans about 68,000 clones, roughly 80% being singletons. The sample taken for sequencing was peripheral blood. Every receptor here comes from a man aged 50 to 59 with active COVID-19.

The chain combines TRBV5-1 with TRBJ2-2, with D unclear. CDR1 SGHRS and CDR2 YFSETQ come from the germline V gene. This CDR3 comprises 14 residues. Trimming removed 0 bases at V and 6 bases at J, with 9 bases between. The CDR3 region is CASSLGEGAGELFF. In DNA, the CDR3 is TGCGCCAGCAGCTTGGGAGAAGGAGCCGGGGAGCTGTTTTTT.

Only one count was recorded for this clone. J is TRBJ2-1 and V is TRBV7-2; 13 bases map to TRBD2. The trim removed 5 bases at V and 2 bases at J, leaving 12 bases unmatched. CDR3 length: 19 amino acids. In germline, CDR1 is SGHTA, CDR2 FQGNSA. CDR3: CASSRSVGLAGATYNEQFF. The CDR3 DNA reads TGTGCCAGCAGCCGCTCTGTAGGACTAGCGGGAGCCACCTACAATGAGCAGTTCTTC.

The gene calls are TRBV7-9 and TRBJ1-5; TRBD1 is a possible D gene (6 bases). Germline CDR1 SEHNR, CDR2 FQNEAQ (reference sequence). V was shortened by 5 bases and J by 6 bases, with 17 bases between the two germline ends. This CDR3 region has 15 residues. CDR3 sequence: CASSNYRDVGQPQHF. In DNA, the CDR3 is TGTGCCAGCAGCAACTACAGGGATGTGGGTCAGCCCCAGCATTTT.

The CDR3 loop is CASRGEDYGYTF. CDR3 sequence (DNA): TGTGCCAGCAGGGGGGAGGATTATGGCTACACCTTC. J is TRBJ1-2 and V is TRBV4-2, with D possibly TRBD1 on 5 matching bases. The germline CDR1 and CDR2 sequences are LGHNA and YNFKEQ. V was trimmed by 6 bases and J by 5 bases, leaving 10 bases between them. The CDR3 extends over 12 amino acids.

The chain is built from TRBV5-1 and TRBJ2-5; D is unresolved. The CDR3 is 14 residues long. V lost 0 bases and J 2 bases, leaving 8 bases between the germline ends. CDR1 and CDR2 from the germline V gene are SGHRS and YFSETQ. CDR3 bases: TGCGCCAGCAGCTTGGCCCTCTTACAAGAGACCCAGTACTTC. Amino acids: CASSLALLQETQYF.

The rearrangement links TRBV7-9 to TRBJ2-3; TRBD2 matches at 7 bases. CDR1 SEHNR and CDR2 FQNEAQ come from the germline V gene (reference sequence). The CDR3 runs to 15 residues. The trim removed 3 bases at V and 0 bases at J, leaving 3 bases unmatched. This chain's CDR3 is CASSFASGSTDTQYF. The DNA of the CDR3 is TGTGCCAGCAGCTTTGCTAGCGGAAGCACAGATACGCAGTATTTT.

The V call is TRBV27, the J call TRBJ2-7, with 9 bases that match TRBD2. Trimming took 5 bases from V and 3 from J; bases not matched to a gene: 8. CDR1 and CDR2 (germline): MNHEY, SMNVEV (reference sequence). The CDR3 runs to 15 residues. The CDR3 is CASSLYSSGIYEQYF. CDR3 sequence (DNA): TGTGCCAGCAGTCTATACTCTAGCGGGATCTACGAGCAGTACTTC.

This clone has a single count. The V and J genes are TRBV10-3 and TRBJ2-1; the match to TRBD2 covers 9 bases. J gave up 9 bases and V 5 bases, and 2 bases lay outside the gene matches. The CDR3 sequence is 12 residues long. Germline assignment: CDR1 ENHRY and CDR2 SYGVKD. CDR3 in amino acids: CAISKAGGEQFF. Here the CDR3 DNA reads TGTGCCATCAGTAAAGCGGGGGGTGAGCAGTTCTTC.

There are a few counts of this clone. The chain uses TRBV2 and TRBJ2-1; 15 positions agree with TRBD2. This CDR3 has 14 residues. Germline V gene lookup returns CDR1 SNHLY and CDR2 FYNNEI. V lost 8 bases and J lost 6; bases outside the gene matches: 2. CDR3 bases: TGTGCCAGCCCGGGACTAGCGGGAGGCAATGAGCAGTTCTTC. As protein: CASPGLAGGNEQFF.

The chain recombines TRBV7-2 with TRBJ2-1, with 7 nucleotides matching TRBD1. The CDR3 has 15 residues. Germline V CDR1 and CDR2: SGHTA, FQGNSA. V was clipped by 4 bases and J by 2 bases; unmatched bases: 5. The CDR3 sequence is CASSSRTGTYNEQFF. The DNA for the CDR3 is TGTGCCAGCAGCTCTCGGACAGGAACCTACAATGAGCAGTTCTTC.